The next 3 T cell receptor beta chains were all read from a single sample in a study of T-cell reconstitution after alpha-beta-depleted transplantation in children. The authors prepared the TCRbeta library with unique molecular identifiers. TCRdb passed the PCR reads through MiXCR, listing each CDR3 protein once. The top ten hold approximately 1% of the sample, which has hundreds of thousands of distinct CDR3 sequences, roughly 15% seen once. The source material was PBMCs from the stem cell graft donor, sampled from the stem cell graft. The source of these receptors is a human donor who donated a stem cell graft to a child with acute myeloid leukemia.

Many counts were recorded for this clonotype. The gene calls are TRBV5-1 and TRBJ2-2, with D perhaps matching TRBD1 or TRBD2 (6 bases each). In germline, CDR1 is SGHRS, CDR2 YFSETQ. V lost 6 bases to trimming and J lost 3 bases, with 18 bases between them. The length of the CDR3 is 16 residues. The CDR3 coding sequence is TGCGCCAGCACCCTCTCCGGGGGCAGGTACACCGGGGAGCTGTTTTTT. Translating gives CASTLSGGRYTGELFF.

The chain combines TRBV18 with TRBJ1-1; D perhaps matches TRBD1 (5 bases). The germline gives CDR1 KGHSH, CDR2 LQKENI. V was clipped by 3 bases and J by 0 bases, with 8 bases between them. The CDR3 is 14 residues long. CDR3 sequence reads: CASSPTVVNTEAFF. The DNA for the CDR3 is TGTGCCAGCTCACCGACAGTGGTGAACACTGAAGCTTTCTTT.

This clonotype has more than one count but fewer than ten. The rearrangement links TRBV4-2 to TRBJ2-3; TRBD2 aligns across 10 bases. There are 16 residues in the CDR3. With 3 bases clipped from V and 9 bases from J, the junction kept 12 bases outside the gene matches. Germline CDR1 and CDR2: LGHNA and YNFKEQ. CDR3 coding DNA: TGTGCCAGCAGCCAGGAGACTAGCGGGCCCCCGAGGACGCAGTATTTT. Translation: CASSQETSGPPRTQYF.